Shown below are 32 T cell receptor beta chains from a single sample sequenced in a study of blood T cell repertoires in COVID-19. The data were produced by immunoSEQ multiplex PCR, yet TCRdb's version contains in-frame clones alone and is incomplete. The data hold about 190,000 clones, with roughly 77% observed a single time. Sequencing used PBMCs or T cells enriched from blood (not recorded which). The receptors here all came from a woman aged 45-60 years with acute COVID-19.

A word on this clone: The junction does not match germline at one end; this may be a read error. The chain links TRBV7-2 to TRBJ2-5, with TRBD2 identical over 8 bases. The CDR3 totals 16 residues. From germline, CDR1 is SGHTA and CDR2 FQGNSA. The CDR3 reads CASSLALWRGEEAQYF. CDR3 DNA: TGTGCCAGCAGCTTAGCGCTTTGGCGGGGGGAAGAGGCCCAGTACTTC.

V usage is TRBV24-1 and J usage is TRBJ1-4; 9 bases are shared with TRBD1. The CDR3 consists of 15 residues. The germline CDR1 and CDR2 sequences are KGHDR and SFDVKD. Trimming removed 1 base from V and 6 bases from J; junction bases left unmatched: 2. The CDR3 DNA reads TGTGCCACCAGTGATTTTACAGGGGGCGATGAAAAACTGTTTTTT. Amino acids: CATSDFTGGDEKLFF.

This chain connects TRBV7-8 to TRBJ1-1; no clear D. The length of the CDR3 is 13 residues. The V end lost 1 base, the J end lost 4 bases, and 7 bases lay between the germline ends. Germline CDR1 reads SGHVS; CDR2 reads FQNEAQ. In DNA form, the CDR3 reads TGTGCCAGCAGCTTAGGGGAGTCCACTGAAGCTTTCTTT. This sequence encodes CASSLGESTEAFF.

The V gene is TRBV9, the J gene TRBJ1-2; a possible D gene is TRBD1 (6 bases). CDR1 is SGDLS and CDR2 is YYNGEE in the germline V gene. V shed 4 bases and J shed 4 bases, with 17 bases lying between them. This CDR3 is 15 amino acids long. CDR3: CASSPNYRDLYGYTF. The CDR3 DNA reads as TGTGCCAGCAGCCCAAATTACAGGGACCTCTATGGCTACACCTTC.

In its sample, this clone was seen once. The chain links TRBV18 to TRBJ2-7, with 11 bases fitting TRBD2. CDR1 is KGHSH, CDR2 LQKENI, per germline. V gave up 5 bases and J gave up 3 bases; unmatched junction bases: 3. This CDR3 has 14 residues. In DNA form, the CDR3 reads TGTGCCAGCTCATCCGGGACTAGCGGCTACGAGCAGTACGTC. Its translation is CASSSGTSGYEQYV.

The rearrangement uses TRBV4-3 and TRBJ1-4; 10 positions match TRBD1. CDR1 and CDR2 (germline): LGHNA, YSLEER. The V segment lost 2 bases and the J segment 7 bases; nucleotides outside the gene matches: 4. This CDR3 is 15 amino acids long. The chain's CDR3 is CASSQTDRGVEKLFF. In DNA, the CDR3 is TGCGCCAGCAGCCAAACGGACAGGGGGGTTGAAAAACTGTTTTTT.

The chain uses TRBV7-8 and TRBJ2-7, with TRBD1 as a possible D gene (6 bases). With 0 bases removed from V and 7 bases from J, the gap between germline ends came to 13 bases. The germline V gene has CDR1 SGHVS and CDR2 FQNEAQ. The length of the CDR3 is 14 residues. CDR3 DNA: TGTGCCAGCAGCTTAGCCGCAGGGGCCTTTGAGCAGTACGTC. This codes for CASSLAAGAFEQYV.

This clone has a handful of counts. The identical CDR3 is also encoded by other nucleotide sequences in the sample. This chain uses TRBV7-9 with TRBJ1-1; D gene uncertain. Looked up from germline, CDR1 is SEHNR and CDR2 is FQNEAQ (reference sequence). CDR3 length: 12 amino acids. Trimming removed 1 base at V and 5 bases at J, with 5 bases between. The chain's CDR3 is CASSLDRTEAFF. CDR3 DNA sequence: TGTGCCAGCAGCTTAGACCGGACTGAAGCTTTCTTT. Filled out from reference TRBV7-9 and TRBJ1-1, the complete variable domain reads DTGVSQNPRHKITKRGQNVTFRCDPISEHNRLYWYRQTLGQGPEFLTYFQNEAQLEKSRLLSDRFSAERPKGSFSTLEIQRTEQGDSAMYLCASSLDRTEAFFGQGTRLTVV.

As to this clone: The junction shows a germline mismatch at one end, possibly a read error. The V call is TRBV7-9, the J call TRBJ1-2; D might be TRBD1 (5 bases). Germline CDR1 is SEHNR and CDR2 is FQNEAQ (reference sequence). The CDR3 contains 15 residues. The CDR3, as DNA: TGTGCCAGCACCTTAGGGGCAGGGCTCGATTGGGGCTACACCTTC. This codes for CASTLGAGLDWGYTF.

This chain connects TRBV28 to TRBJ2-7; TRBD2 aligns across 7 bases. V shed 8 bases, J shed 2 bases, and the junction held 12 bases outside the gene matches. The CDR3 is 15 residues long. Germline values: CDR1 MDHEN, CDR2 SYDVKM. The CDR3 reads CASPLGLVDPYEQYV. The CDR3 bases are TGTGCCAGCCCACTTGGACTAGTGGACCCCTACGAGCAGTACGTC.

The chain has TRBV5-8 and TRBJ1-2; no definite D call. Germline V gives CDR1 SGHTS, CDR2 YDEGEE. Trimming pared 6 bases from V and 0 bases from J, leaving 15 bases between. The CDR3 consists of 15 residues. The CDR3 bases are TGTGCCAGCAAGTTTCAGGATTTAGCTAACTATGGCTACACCTTC. It codes for CASKFQDLANYGYTF.

The chain has TRBV4-3 and TRBJ1-1; D gene ambiguous. V lost 1 base, J lost 6 bases, and 12 bases lay in between. Germline V gene data show CDR1 as LGHNA and CDR2 as YSLEER. The CDR3 covers 14 residues. CDR3 sequence: CASSQGGFGAEAFF. In DNA, the CDR3 is TGCGCCAGCAGCCAAGGCGGTTTCGGAGCTGAAGCTTTCTTT.

This clone occurred once. The chain has TRBV12-3 or TRBV12-4 and TRBJ1-2; D is unresolved. V lost 6 bases and J 4 bases, leaving 9 bases between the germline ends. The CDR3 is 12 amino acids. This CDR3 reads CASRPGSYGYTF. In DNA, the CDR3 is TGTGCCAGCAGACCGGGGAGCTATGGCTACACCTTC.

The CDR3 bases are TGTGCCAGTAGTAGTTTGGGACAGGGTGCAGGCTATGGCTACACCTTC. Translated, it gives CASSSLGQGAGYGYTF. The chain links TRBV19 to TRBJ1-2, with TRBD1 identical over 9 bases. CDR3 size: 16 residues. CDR1 is LNHDA and CDR2 is SQIVND in the germline V gene (reference sequence). The trim removed 4 bases at V and 4 bases at J, leaving 10 bases unmatched.

In DNA, the CDR3 is TGCGCCAGCAGCCAAGATATCTCGGGGAACTCTGGAAACACCATATATTTT. It is translated as CASSQDISGNSGNTIYF. The V gene is TRBV4-1, the J gene TRBJ1-3; D remains ambiguous. V was shortened by 0 bases and J by 0 bases, with 12 bases between the two germline ends. CDR1 is MGHRA and CDR2 is YSYEKL in the germline V gene. This CDR3 contains 17 residues.

V and J are TRBV12-3 or TRBV12-4 and TRBJ2-3; tentative D call: TRBD1 (6 bases). Between the trimmed V and J ends, which lost 7 bases and 3 bases, there was a span of 11 bases. The CDR3 is made up of 13 amino acids. The DNA of the CDR3 is TGTGCCAGCAACGCCAGGGGAACAGATACGCAGTATTTT. Its translation: CASNARGTDTQYF.

The rearrangement uses TRBV5-6 and TRBJ1-2; 8 bases are shared with TRBD1. Germline values: CDR1 SGHDT, CDR2 YYEEEE. V was pared by 0 bases and J by 6 bases, with 4 bases of the junction left unmatched. This CDR3 contains 14 residues. The CDR3 bases are TGTGCCAGCAGCTTGGGACAGGGGTCGGATGGCTACACCTTC. Translation: CASSLGQGSDGYTF.

This clone was counted a few times. V usage is TRBV5-1 and J usage is TRBJ1-6; D remains ambiguous. The length of the CDR3 is 15 residues. Trimming shortened V by 0 bases and J by 5 bases, and 9 bases separated the two germline ends. CDR1 and CDR2 from the germline V gene are SGHRS and YFSETQ. Written as DNA, the CDR3 is TGCGCCAGCAGCTTGGTCGGGGTAGATAATTCACCCCTCCACTTT. Amino acid sequence: CASSLVGVDNSPLHF.

The CDR3 spells CASRTGAIASIPSYEQYV. The CDR3 nucleotides read TGTGCCAGCAGGACAGGGGCAATAGCCTCAATACCCTCCTACGAGCAGTACGTC. The chain uses TRBV7-3 and TRBJ2-7; 8 bases agree with TRBD1. The CDR3 has 18 residues. V shed 6 bases, J shed 0 bases, and the junction held 16 bases outside the gene matches. Germline V gene lookup returns CDR1 SGHTA and CDR2 FQGTGA.

CDR3 residues: CASSAQGRYYGYTF. CDR3 nucleotide sequence: TGTGCCAGCAGCGCACAGGGGCGATACTATGGCTACACCTTC. The chain recombines TRBV7-2 with TRBJ1-2; 7 nucleotides align to TRBD1. The V segment lost 5 bases and the J segment 3 bases; nucleotides outside the gene matches: 6. The CDR3 covers 14 residues. Germline values: CDR1 SGHTA, CDR2 FQGNSA.

The rearrangement links TRBV6-5 to TRBJ1-5; D may be TRBD1 (5 bases). This CDR3 has 15 residues. The V end lost 2 bases, the J end lost 2 bases, and 10 bases lay between the germline ends. Germline CDR1 and CDR2: MNHEY and SVGAGI. DNA of the CDR3: TGTGCCAGCAGTTACGGGGGGGATGGCAATCAGCCCCAGCATTTT. The encoded protein is CASSYGGDGNQPQHF.

The V call is TRBV4-1, the J call TRBJ1-2; TRBD1 agrees at 9 bases. Germline-derived CDR1 and CDR2 are MGHRA and YSYEKL. Unmatched junction bases numbered 3, after V lost 4 bases and J lost 6 bases. CDR3 length: 13 residues. The CDR3 is CASSPRQGDGYTF. The DNA of the CDR3 is TGCGCCAGCAGCCCCAGACAGGGGGATGGCTACACCTTC.

The chain has TRBV19 and TRBJ1-3; 9 bases agree with TRBD1. CDR3 length: 17 residues. Germline V gene lookup returns CDR1 LNHDA and CDR2 SQIVND (reference sequence). Germline trimming cut 6 bases from V and 2 bases from J; bases unmatched to any gene: 11. In nucleotides, the CDR3 is TGTGCCAGTAGCAAGAGTTCACAGGGGGCAGCTGGAAACACCATATATTTT. Amino acids: CASSKSSQGAAGNTIYF.

V is TRBV9 and J is TRBJ2-3; D not resolved. The ends were cut back, 4 bases at V and 0 bases at J, with 3 bases in the middle. CDR1 SGDLS and CDR2 YYNGEE come from the germline V gene. The CDR3 covers 12 residues. The CDR3, as DNA: TGTGCCAGCAGCCTAAGCACAGATACGCAGTATTTT. It encodes CASSLSTDTQYF.

V usage is TRBV30 and J usage is TRBJ1-1, with 10 bases identical to TRBD1. V lost 8 bases, J lost 2 bases, and 2 bases stayed unmatched. Germline V lookup: CDR1 GTSNPN, CDR2 SVGIG (reference sequence). This CDR3 region has 12 residues. CDR3 in amino acids: CARQGANTEAFF. Written as DNA, the CDR3 is TGTGCCAGACAGGGGGCCAACACTGAAGCTTTCTTT. The variable domain in full, completed from reference TRBV30 and TRBJ1-1, reads SQTIHQWPATLVQPVGSPLSLECTVEGTSNPNLYWYRQAAGRGLQLLFYSVGIGQISSEVPQNLSASRPQDRQFILSSKKLLLSDSGFYLCARQGANTEAFFGQGTRLTVV.

This chain links TRBV2 with TRBJ1-1; TRBD1 matches 9 bases. V shed 3 bases, J shed 5 bases, and the junction held 1 base outside the gene matches. The CDR3 is 13 residues long. The V gene's germline CDR1 is SNHLY and CDR2 FYNNEI. CDR3 sequence: CASSDDRGTEAFF. CDR3 in DNA: TGTGCCAGCAGTGACGACAGGGGGACTGAAGCTTTCTTT. The full variable domain, with the rest looked up from reference TRBV2 and TRBJ1-1, is EPEVTQTPSHQVTQMGQEVILRCVPISNHLYFYWYRQILGQKVEFLVSFYNNEISEKSEIFDDQFSVERPDGSNFTLKIRSTKLEDSAMYFCASSDDRGTEAFFGQGTRLTVV.

V is TRBV27 and J is TRBJ2-5, with a possible D match to TRBD1 (6 bases). This CDR3 has 16 residues. Germline V gene sequence: CDR1 MNHEY, CDR2 SMNVEV (reference sequence). The V end was cut by 0 bases, the J end by 3 bases, with 14 bases between. CDR3 DNA sequence: TGTGCCAGCAGTTTATCGCGGATTAAGGGGGAAGAGACCCAGTACTTC. It is translated as CASSLSRIKGEETQYF.

V and J are TRBV28 and TRBJ1-5; the match to TRBD1 covers 8 bases. Trimming at V came to 6 bases and at J to 3 bases, leaving 4 bases not matched to a gene. CDR1 and CDR2 (germline): MDHEN, SYDVKM. The CDR3 has 14 amino acids. This CDR3 is CASRQQGVNQPQHF. The DNA for the CDR3 is TGTGCCAGCAGACAACAGGGGGTCAATCAGCCCCAGCATTTT.

The gene calls are TRBV11-3 and TRBJ2-5; the D gene is possibly TRBD2 (5 bases). In germline, CDR1 is SGHNT, CDR2 YENEEA. V was cut by 4 bases and J by 1 base, with 13 bases left in between. The CDR3 has 15 residues. Here the CDR3 DNA reads TGTGCCAGCAGCTCCCAAGCGGACCTCCAAGAGACCCAGTACTTC. As protein: CASSSQADLQETQYF.

CDR3 bases: TGTGCCAGCAGTGAAAGGACCCTAGGGGCCCTCTATGGCTACACCTTC. Translated: CASSERTLGALYGYTF. This chain connects TRBV2 to TRBJ1-2, with D perhaps TRBD1 (5 bases). Germline V lookup: CDR1 SNHLY, CDR2 FYNNEI. The CDR3 loop spans 16 amino acids. Between the trimmed V and J ends, which lost 2 bases and 4 bases, there was a span of 17 bases.

This clone appeared a few times. The CDR3 is CASRSGTRGTEAFF. The CDR3 DNA sequence: TGTGCCAGCCGCTCCGGGACTCGGGGGACTGAAGCTTTCTTT. The chain uses TRBV7-2 and TRBJ1-1, with D possibly TRBD1 on 5 matching bases. Germline CDR1 reads SGHTA; CDR2 reads FQGNSA. The CDR3 length is 14 residues. Trimming took 8 bases from V and 5 from J, leaving 18 bases between them.

The chain has TRBV28 and TRBJ1-6, with D tentatively TRBD1 (6 bases). V was cut by 5 bases and J by 7 bases, with 15 bases left in between. Germline-derived CDR1 and CDR2 are MDHEN and SYDVKM. There are 15 residues in the CDR3. The CDR3 spells CASSLQGVGNSPLHF. CDR3 nucleotide sequence: TGTGCCAGCAGTCTACAGGGCGTAGGGAATTCACCCCTCCACTTT.